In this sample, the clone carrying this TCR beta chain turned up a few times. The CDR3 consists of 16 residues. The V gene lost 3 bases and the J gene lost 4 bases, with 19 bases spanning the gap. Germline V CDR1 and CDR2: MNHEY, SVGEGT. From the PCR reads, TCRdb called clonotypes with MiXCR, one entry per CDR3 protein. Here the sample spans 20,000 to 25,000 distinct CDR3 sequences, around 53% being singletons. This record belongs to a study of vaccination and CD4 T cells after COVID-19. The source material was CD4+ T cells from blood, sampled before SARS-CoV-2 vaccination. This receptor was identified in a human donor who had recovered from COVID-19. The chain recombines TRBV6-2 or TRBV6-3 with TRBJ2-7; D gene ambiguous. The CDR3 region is CASSYPSLDRLYEQYF. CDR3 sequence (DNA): TGTGCCAGCAGTTATCCCTCCCTCGACCGTCTTTACGAGCAGTACTTC.